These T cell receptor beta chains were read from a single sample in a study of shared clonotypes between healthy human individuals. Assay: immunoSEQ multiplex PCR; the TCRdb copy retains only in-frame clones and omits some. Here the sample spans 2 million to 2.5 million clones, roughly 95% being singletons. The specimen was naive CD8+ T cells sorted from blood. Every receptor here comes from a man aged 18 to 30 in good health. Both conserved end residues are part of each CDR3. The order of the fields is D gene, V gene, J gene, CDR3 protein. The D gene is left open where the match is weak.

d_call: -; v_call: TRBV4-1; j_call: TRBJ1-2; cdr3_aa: CASSQKAGPGNYGYTF
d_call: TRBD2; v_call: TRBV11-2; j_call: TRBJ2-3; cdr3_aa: CASSLVEAGAVDTQYF
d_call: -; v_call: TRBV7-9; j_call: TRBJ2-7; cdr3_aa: CASSFFRGGTSYEQYF
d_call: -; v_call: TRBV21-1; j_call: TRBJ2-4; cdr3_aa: CASTEGQWDIQYF
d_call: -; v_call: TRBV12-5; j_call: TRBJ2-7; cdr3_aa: CASGPGTPYEQYF
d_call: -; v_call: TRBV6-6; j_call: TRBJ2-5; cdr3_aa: CASSYSPGGPQETQYF
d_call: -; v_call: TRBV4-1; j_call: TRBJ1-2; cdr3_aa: CASSQVGGNYGYTF
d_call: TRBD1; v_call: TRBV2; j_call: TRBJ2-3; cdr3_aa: CASRERTGDYIDTQYF
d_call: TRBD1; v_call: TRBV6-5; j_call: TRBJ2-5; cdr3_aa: CASRTGEETQYF
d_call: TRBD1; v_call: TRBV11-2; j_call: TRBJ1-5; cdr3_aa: CASSSRTGTGEAQHF
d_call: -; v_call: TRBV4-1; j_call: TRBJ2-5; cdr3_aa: CASSQDPGGLETQYF
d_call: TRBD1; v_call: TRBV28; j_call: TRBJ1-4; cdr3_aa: CASSSGQTIATNEKLFF
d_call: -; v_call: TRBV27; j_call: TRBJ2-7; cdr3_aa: CASSLRDSPYEQYF
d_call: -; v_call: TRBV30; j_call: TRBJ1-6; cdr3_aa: CAWNGDNSLLHF
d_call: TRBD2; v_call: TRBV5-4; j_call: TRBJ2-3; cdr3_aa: CAASGSGGSTDTQYF
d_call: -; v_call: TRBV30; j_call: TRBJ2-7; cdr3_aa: CAWSVPGRDIYEQYF
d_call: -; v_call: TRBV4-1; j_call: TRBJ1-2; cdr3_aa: CASSQEPRSPNGYTF
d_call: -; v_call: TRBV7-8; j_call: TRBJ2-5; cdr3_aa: CASSLGPRGETQYF
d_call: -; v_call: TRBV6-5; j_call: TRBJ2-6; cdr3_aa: CASSLNGFSGANVLTF
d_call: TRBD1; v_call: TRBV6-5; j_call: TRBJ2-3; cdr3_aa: CASSSTGGRADTQYF
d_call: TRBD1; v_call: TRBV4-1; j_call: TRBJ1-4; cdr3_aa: CASSQSTTGYNEKLFF
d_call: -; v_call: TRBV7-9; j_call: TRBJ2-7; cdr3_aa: CASSLGVSTYEQYF
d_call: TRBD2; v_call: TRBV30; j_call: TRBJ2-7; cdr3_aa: CAWSNLAGEFYEQYF
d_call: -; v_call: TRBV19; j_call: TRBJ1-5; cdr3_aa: CASNHQPQHF
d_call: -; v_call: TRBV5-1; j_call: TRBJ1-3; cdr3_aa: CASKIDRTPGNTIYF
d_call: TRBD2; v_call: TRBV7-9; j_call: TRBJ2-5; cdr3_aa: CASSYGTSGGLRETQYF
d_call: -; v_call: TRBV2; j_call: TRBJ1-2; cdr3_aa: CASTEGDYDYGYTF
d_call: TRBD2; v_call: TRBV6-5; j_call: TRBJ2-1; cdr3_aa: CASRKGTSGDEQFF
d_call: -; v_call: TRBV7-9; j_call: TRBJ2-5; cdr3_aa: CASSLPLQETQYF
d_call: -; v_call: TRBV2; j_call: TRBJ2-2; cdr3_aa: CASRGSGNTGELFF
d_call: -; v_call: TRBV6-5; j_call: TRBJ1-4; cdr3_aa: CASSYGLAGEKLFF
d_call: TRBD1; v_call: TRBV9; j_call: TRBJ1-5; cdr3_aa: CASSGTGASQPQHF
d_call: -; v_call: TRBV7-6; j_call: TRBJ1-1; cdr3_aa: CASSLTIEGEGDAFF
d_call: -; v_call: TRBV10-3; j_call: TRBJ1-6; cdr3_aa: CAISEGREDEPLHF
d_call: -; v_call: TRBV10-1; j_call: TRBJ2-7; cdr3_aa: CASTGWGEQYF
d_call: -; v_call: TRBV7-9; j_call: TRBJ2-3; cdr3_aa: CASSFGSMESLF
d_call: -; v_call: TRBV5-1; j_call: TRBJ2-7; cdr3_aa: CASTGAVDYEQYF
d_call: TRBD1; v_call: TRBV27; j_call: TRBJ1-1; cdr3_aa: CASTGQGRKGGAFF
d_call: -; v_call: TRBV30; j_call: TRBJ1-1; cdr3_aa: CAWSVMGWTEAFF
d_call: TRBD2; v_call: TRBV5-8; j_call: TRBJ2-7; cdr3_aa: CASSLGGLADYEQYF
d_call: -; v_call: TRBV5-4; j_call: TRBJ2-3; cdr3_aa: CASSPAGEDTQYF
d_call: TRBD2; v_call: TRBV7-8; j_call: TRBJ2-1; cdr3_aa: CASSLGLAGVSDEQFF
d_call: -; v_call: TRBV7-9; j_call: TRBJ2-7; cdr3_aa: CASSGQQVYSSYEQYF
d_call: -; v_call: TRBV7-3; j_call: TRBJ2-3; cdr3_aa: CASSLGLNTDTQYF
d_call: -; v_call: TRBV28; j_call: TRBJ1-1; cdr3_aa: CASSLTGESTEAFF
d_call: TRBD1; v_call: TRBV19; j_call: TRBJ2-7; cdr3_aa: CASSQGGGYEQYF
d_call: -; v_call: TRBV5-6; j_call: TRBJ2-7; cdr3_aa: CASSLNYEQYF
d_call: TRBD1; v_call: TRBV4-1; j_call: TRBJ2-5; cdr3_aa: CASSQRLSGGQETQYF
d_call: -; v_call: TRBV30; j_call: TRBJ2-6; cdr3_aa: CAWGVTVSSGANVLTF
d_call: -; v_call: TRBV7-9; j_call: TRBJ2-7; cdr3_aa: CASSGQMAYEQYF
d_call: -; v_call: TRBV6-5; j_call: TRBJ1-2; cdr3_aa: CASSLGGLDYGYTF
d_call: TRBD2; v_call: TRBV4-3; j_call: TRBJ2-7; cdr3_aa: CASSQGVAGVFDEQYF
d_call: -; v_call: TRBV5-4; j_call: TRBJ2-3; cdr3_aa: CASSGGTDTQYF
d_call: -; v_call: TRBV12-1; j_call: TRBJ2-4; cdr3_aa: CASSFARWGQGWKNIQYF
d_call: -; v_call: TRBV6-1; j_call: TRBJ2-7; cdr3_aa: CASSAGLSYEQYF